A single sample is the source of the 14 T cell receptor beta chains below, sequenced in a study of T-cell reconstitution after alpha-beta-depleted transplantation in children. Unique molecular identifiers were incorporated when the TCRbeta library was constructed. MiXCR, applied by TCRdb to the PCR reads, yields one record per CDR3 protein. This table has 100,000 or so distinct CDR3 sequences, under 25% appearing once. This sample comprised PBMCs, obtained before TCRalphabeta/CD19-depleted stem cell transplant. The receptors were gathered from a boy between 2 and 10 years old with acute lymphoblastic leukemia, due to receive a stem cell transplant.

This clonotype was detected a few times. V gene TRBV10-2 combines with J gene TRBJ2-2; possibly TRBD1 for D (5 bases). The V gene lost 3 bases and the J gene lost 5 bases, with 19 bases spanning the gap. CDR3 length: 17 residues. CDR1 and CDR2 (germline): WSHSY, SAAADI. For the CDR3, the DNA is TGCGCCAGCAGTGAACCCAGGGTCTGGGTTATTACCGGGGAGCTGTTTTTT. Its protein product is CASSEPRVWVITGELFF.

Only a few counts were recorded for this clonotype. V gene TRBV24-1 combines with J gene TRBJ2-1; D remains ambiguous. The CDR3 has 18 amino acids. V was pared by 7 bases and J by 4 bases, with 25 bases between. The germline gives CDR1 KGHDR, CDR2 SFDVKD. The chain's CDR3 is CATRLMGTGREPYNEQFF. In nucleotides, the CDR3 is TGTGCCACCAGACTAATGGGTACGGGCAGAGAACCTTACAATGAGCAGTTCTTC.

This chain uses TRBV10-1 with TRBJ1-2, with TRBD1 matching over 8 bases. V trimming: 9 bases; J trimming: 4 bases; junction bases outside the gene matches: 4. Germline-derived CDR1 and CDR2 are WNHNN and SYGVQD (reference sequence). This CDR3 has 12 amino acids. CDR3 DNA: TGCGCCAGTGGGACAGGTTCCTATGGCTACACCTTC. Its protein is CASGTGSYGYTF.

This clonotype was seen repeatedly, ten times or more. The chain carries TRBV10-2 and TRBJ2-1; 11 bases agree with TRBD2. Unmatched junction bases numbered 14, after V lost 6 bases and J lost 7 bases. Per germline, CDR1 WSHSY and CDR2 SAAADI. The CDR3 spans 17 residues. The CDR3 region has the DNA TGCGCCAGCAGCGCCCGGGGACTAGCGGAGGATTTAAATGAGCAGTTCTTC. Protein: CASSARGLAEDLNEQFF.

This rearrangement joins TRBV20-1 to TRBJ2-7; 9 bases map to TRBD1. The CDR3 loop spans 14 amino acids. CDR1 and CDR2 from the germline V gene are DFQATT and SNEGSKA (reference sequence). J lost 2 bases, V lost 4 bases, and 6 bases had no gene match. In nucleotides, the CDR3 is TGCAGTGCTAAACTAGGGACAGGGCCCTACGAGCAGTACTTC. It encodes CSAKLGTGPYEQYF.

The table lists this clonotype with a few counts. CDR3 in amino acids: CSASRDRDQPQHF. DNA for the CDR3: TGCAGTGCTTCCCGGGACAGGGATCAGCCCCAGCATTTT. This chain connects TRBV20-1 to TRBJ1-5; 9 positions match TRBD1. Germline lookup yields CDR1 DFQATT and CDR2 SNEGSKA (reference sequence). The CDR3 runs to 13 residues. Germline trimming cut 5 bases from V and 5 bases from J; bases unmatched to any gene: 4.

The chain couples TRBV2 to TRBJ2-7, with D perhaps being TRBD1 or TRBD2 (5 bases each). CDR1 and CDR2 from the germline V gene are SNHLY and FYNNEI. V lost 8 bases and J lost 3, with 11 bases in between. CDR3 length equals 12 residues. The CDR3 protein is CASGGRIYEQYF. DNA of the CDR3: TGTGCCAGCGGGGGACGGATCTACGAGCAGTACTTC. Complete variable domain (other parts from reference TRBV2 and TRBJ2-7): EPEVTQTPSHQVTQMGQEVILRCVPISNHLYFYWYRQILGQKVEFLVSFYNNEISEKSEIFDDQFSVERPDGSNFTLKIRSTKLEDSAMYFCASGGRIYEQYFGPGTRLTVT.

The chain links TRBV20-1 to TRBJ2-2; D ambiguous. Trimming removed 1 base from V and 7 bases from J, with 4 bases in between. Germline V gives CDR1 DFQATT, CDR2 SNEGSKA (reference sequence). This CDR3 is built from 11 residues. The CDR3 loop is CSARGSGELFF. CDR3 coding DNA: TGCAGTGCTAGAGGTAGCGGGGAGCTGTTTTTT.

The genes are TRBV2 and TRBJ2-2; weak D call: TRBD2 (6 bases). The ends were cut back, 4 bases at V and 3 bases at J, with 12 bases in the middle. The CDR3 is 15 amino acids. CDR1 and CDR2 from the germline V gene are SNHLY and FYNNEI. CDR3 region: CASSAGDFYTGELFF. The CDR3 nucleotides are TGTGCCAGCAGTGCGGGGGACTTTTACACCGGGGAGCTGTTTTTT.

A few counts support this clonotype. This chain connects TRBV12-3 or TRBV12-4 to TRBJ1-1; D not certain. The CDR3 covers 12 residues. Trimming took 2 bases from V and 11 from J, leaving 12 bases between them. This CDR3 reads CASSLNRAGAFF. The CDR3, as DNA: TGTGCCAGCAGTTTAAACCGGGCCGGCGCTTTCTTT.

This clonotype showed up just a few times. The rearrangement uses TRBV28 and TRBJ1-1, with 7 bases fitting TRBD1. This CDR3 comprises 13 residues. Trimming took 6 bases from V and 7 from J; bases not matched to a gene: 8. Germline assignment: CDR1 MDHEN and CDR2 SYDVKM. The CDR3 spells CASSTGAYGEAFF. The CDR3 nucleotides read TGTGCCAGCAGCACAGGGGCCTACGGTGAAGCTTTCTTT.

V gene TRBV6-2 or TRBV6-3 combines with J gene TRBJ2-1; D gene unclear. Germline CDR1 is MNHEY and CDR2 is SVGEGT. The CDR3 is 15 amino acids. V lost 3 bases to trimming and J lost 4 bases, with 13 bases between them. The CDR3 region is CASSYMRAAYNEQFF. Written as DNA, the CDR3 is TGTGCCAGCAGTTATATGAGAGCCGCTTACAATGAGCAGTTCTTC.

This clonotype was found a few times. The rearrangement uses TRBV28 and TRBJ2-7, with D unclear. V shed 2 bases and J shed 0 bases, with 8 bases lying between them. There are 14 residues in the CDR3. Looked up from germline, CDR1 is MDHEN and CDR2 is SYDVKM. Here the CDR3 DNA reads TGTGCCAGCAGTTTAGCGACCCACTCCTACGAGCAGTACTTC. Protein product: CASSLATHSYEQYF. Variable domain in full (rest from reference TRBV28 and TRBJ2-7): DVKVTQSSRYLVKRTGEKVFLECVQDMDHENMFWYRQDPGLGLRLIYFSYDVKMKEKGDIPEGYSVSREKKERFSLILESASTNQTSMYLCASSLATHSYEQYFGPGTRLTVT.

Only a few counts were recorded for this clonotype. The CDR3, as DNA: TGCGCCAGCAGCTTGGGGAGGGGCGCAGATACGCAGTATTTT. Translated, it gives CASSLGRGADTQYF. The V and J genes are TRBV5-1 and TRBJ2-3; the D gene is possibly TRBD2 (6 bases). V lost 0 bases, J lost 4 bases, and 9 bases lay in between. Germline V gene sequence: CDR1 SGHRS, CDR2 YFSETQ. The CDR3 contains 14 residues. Looking up the rest from reference TRBV5-1 and TRBJ2-3 gives the full variable domain: KAGVTQTPRYLIKTRGQQVTLSCSPISGHRSVSWYQQTPGQGLQFLFEYFSETQRNKGNFPGRFSGRQFSNSRSEMNVSTLELGDSALYLCASSLGRGADTQYFGPGTRLTVL.